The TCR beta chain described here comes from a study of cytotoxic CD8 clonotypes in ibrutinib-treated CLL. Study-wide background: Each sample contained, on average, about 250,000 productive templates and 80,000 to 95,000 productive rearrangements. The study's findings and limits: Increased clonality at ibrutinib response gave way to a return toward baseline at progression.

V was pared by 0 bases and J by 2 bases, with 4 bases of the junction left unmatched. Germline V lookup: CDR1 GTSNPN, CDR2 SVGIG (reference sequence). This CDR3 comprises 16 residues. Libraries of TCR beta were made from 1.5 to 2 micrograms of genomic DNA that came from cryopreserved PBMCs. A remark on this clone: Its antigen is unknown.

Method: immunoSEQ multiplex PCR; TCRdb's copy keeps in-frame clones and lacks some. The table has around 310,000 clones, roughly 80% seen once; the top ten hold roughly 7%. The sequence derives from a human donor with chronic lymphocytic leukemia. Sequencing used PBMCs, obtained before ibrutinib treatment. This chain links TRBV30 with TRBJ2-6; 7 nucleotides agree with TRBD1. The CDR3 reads CAWSVQDRAGANVLTF. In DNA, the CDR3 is TGTGCCTGGAGTGTACAAGACAGGGCTGGGGCCAACGTCCTGACTTTC.